This T cell receptor beta chain was sequenced during a study of blood T cell repertoires in COVID-19. About the research overall: Samples of COVID-19 (acute and convalescent) were obtained from the United States, Italy and Spain. In each case, the material was cDNA or gDNA derived from T cells, B-cell-depleted T cells, or PBMCs.

Profiling relied on immunoSEQ multiplex PCR, and the TCRdb table lists in-frame clones only, not all of them. The data hold roughly 200,000 clones, with roughly 84% observed a single time. V was trimmed by 1 base and J by 7 bases, leaving 10 bases between them. CDR3 length: 13 residues. Per the germline V gene, CDR1 is MNHEY and CDR2 is SMNVEV (reference sequence). The source of this sequence is a man aged 25-40 years in a cohort exposed to, infected with or recovered from COVID-19 (not recorded which). The chain couples TRBV27 to TRBJ1-2, with D unresolved. Sequencing used PBMCs or T cells enriched from blood (not recorded which). For the CDR3, the DNA is TGTGCCAGCAGTTTATTGAGAGGGTCTGGCTACACCTTC. Its protein product is CASSLLRGSGYTF.